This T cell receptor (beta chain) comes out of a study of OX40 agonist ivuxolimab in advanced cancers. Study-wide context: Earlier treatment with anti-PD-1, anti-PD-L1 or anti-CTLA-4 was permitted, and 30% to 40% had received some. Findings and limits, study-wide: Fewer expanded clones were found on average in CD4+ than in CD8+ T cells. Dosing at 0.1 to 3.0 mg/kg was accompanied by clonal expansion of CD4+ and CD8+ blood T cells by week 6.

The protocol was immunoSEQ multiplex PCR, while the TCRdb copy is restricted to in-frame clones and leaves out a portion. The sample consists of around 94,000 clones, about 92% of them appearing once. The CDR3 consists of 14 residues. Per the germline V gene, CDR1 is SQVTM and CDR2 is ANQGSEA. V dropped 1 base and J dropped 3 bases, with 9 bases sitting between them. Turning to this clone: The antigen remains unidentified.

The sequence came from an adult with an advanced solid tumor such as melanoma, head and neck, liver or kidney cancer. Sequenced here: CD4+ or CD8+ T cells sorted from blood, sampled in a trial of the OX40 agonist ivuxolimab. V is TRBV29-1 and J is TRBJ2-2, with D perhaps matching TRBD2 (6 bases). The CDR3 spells CSVEGGEDTGELFF. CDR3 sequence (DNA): TGCAGCGTTGAAGGGGGGGAAGACACCGGGGAGCTGTTTTTT.